These 10 T cell receptor beta chains were sequenced from one sample in a study of T cell responses to AZD1222 COVID-19 vaccine. Method: immunoSEQ multiplex PCR; TCRdb's copy keeps in-frame clones and lacks some. The table includes approximately 60,000 clones, about 70% detected once. The input for sequencing was peripheral blood, taken on day 0 of AZD1222 vaccination. These receptors were collected from an adult in good health.

V usage is TRBV19 and J usage is TRBJ1-5; no clear D. In germline, CDR1 is LNHDA, CDR2 SQIVND (reference sequence). CDR3 length equals 13 residues. V was clipped by 5 bases and J by 4 bases, with 9 bases between them. The CDR3 region is CASSSSFNQPQHF. The CDR3 coding sequence is TGTGCCAGTAGTTCGTCTTTTAATCAGCCCCAGCATTTT.

The chain combines TRBV25-1 with TRBJ2-1; the D gene is possibly TRBD1 (6 bases). This CDR3 is 15 amino acids long. V lost 3 bases to trimming and J lost 0 bases, with 9 bases between them. CDR1 MGHDK and CDR2 SYGVNS come from the germline V gene. The CDR3 DNA sequence: TGTGCCAGCAGTGAGACAGGAGACTCCTACAATGAGCAGTTCTTC. Translated, it gives CASSETGDSYNEQFF.

This clone was counted only a few times. CDR3 nucleotide sequence: TGTGCCAGCAGCTTAGGACAGACGAACACCGGGGAGCTGTTTTTT. It translates to CASSLGQTNTGELFF. The gene calls are TRBV5-5 and TRBJ2-2; a weak D match, TRBD1 (6 bases). Trimming left V 2 bases short and J 0 bases short, with 8 bases between. The germline gives CDR1 SGHKS, CDR2 YYEKEE (reference sequence). This CDR3 contains 15 residues.

J is TRBJ2-1 and V is TRBV7-2, with D tentatively TRBD1 or TRBD2 (6 bases each). V lost 6 bases and J 0 bases, leaving 12 bases between the germline ends. The CDR3 runs to 15 residues. CDR1 is SGHTA and CDR2 is FQGNSA in the germline V gene. The CDR3 sequence: CASRGGSSSYNEQFF. CDR3 in DNA: TGTGCCAGCAGAGGGGGGTCCAGCTCCTACAATGAGCAGTTCTTC.

V is TRBV7-9 and J is TRBJ2-1; the match to TRBD2 covers 8 bases. CDR1 and CDR2 (germline): SEHNR, FQNEAQ (reference sequence). The CDR3 sequence is 15 residues long. The J segment lost 2 bases and the V segment lost 3 bases, leaving 3 bases of the junction unmatched. The CDR3 sequence is CASSFGGATYNEQFF. CDR3 nucleotides: TGTGCCAGCAGCTTCGGGGGGGCCACCTACAATGAGCAGTTCTTC.

The CDR3 region is CASSLSQIGDTEAFF. In DNA form, the CDR3 reads TGTGCCAGCAGTTTATCCCAAATAGGGGACACTGAAGCTTTCTTT. The chain links TRBV27 to TRBJ1-1; D may be TRBD1 (5 bases). V shed 0 bases and J shed 3 bases, with 11 bases lying between them. CDR1 MNHEY and CDR2 SMNVEV come from the germline V gene (reference sequence). This CDR3 spans 15 amino acids.

The V gene is TRBV19, the J gene TRBJ1-5; 7 bases map to TRBD1. This CDR3 spans 14 amino acids. Per germline, CDR1 LNHDA and CDR2 SQIVND (reference sequence). V lost 6 bases and J lost 6; bases outside the gene matches: 8. CDR3 residues: CASSRPGQIQPQHF. CDR3 bases: TGTGCCAGTAGCCGCCCGGGACAGATTCAGCCCCAGCATTTT.

The V gene is TRBV7-9, the J gene TRBJ2-3, with D hard to call. Germline-derived CDR1 and CDR2 are SEHNR and FQNEAQ (reference sequence). The CDR3 has 12 amino acids. Trimming shortened V by 7 bases and J by 6 bases, and 11 bases separated the two germline ends. Here the CDR3 reads CASNFQADTQYF. Written as DNA, the CDR3 is TGTGCCAGCAACTTTCAGGCGGATACGCAGTATTTT.

The genes are TRBV6-6 and TRBJ1-5; D gene ambiguous. Germline values: CDR1 MNHNY, CDR2 SVGAGI (reference sequence). The CDR3 length is 13 residues. Between the trimmed V and J ends, which lost 6 bases and 6 bases, there was a span of 12 bases. This CDR3 is CASSPRVGQPQHF. The DNA of the CDR3 is TGTGCCAGCAGCCCACGGGTCGGTCAGCCCCAGCATTTT.

In its sample, this clone was seen once. The same CDR3 also results from other DNA sequences found in this sample. The CDR3: CATSSGVGYTDTQYF. The CDR3 DNA reads TGTGCCACCAGCAGTGGGGTCGGATACACAGATACGCAGTATTTT. The J gene is TRBJ2-3, the V gene TRBV15; D gene unclear. This CDR3 is built from 15 residues. The V end lost 3 bases, the J end lost 2 bases, and 12 bases lay between the germline ends. Per the germline V gene, CDR1 is LNHNV and CDR2 is YYDKDF (reference sequence).